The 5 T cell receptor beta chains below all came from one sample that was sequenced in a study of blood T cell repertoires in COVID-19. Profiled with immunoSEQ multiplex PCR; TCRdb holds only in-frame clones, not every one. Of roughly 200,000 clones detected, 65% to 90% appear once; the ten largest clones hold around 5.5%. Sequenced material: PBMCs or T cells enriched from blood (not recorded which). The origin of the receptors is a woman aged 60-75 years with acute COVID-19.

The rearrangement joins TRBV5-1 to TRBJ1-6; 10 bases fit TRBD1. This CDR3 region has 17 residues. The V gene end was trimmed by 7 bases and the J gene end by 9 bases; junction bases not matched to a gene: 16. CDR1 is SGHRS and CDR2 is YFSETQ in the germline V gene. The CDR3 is CASGSFSAGTGASPLHF. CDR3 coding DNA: TGCGCCAGCGGATCATTTTCGGCGGGGACAGGGGCTTCACCCCTCCACTTT.

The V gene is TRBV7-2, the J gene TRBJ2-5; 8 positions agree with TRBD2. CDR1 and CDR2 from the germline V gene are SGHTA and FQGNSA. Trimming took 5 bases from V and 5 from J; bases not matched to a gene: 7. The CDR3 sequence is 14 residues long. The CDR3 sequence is CASSPRGAGETQYF. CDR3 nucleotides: TGTGCCAGCAGCCCGCGGGGGGCCGGTGAGACCCAGTACTTC. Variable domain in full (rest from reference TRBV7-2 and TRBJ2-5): GAGVSQSPSNKVTEKGKDVELRCDPISGHTALYWYRQSLGQGLEFLIYFQGNSAPDKSGLPSDRFSAERTGGSVSTLTIQRTQQEDSAVYLCASSPRGAGETQYFGPGTRLLVL.

The CDR3 sequence: CASSTPGQGYGYTF. DNA for the CDR3: TGTGCCAGCAGTACACCAGGGCAGGGCTATGGCTACACCTTC. The V and J genes are TRBV6-5 and TRBJ1-2; weak D call: TRBD1 (5 bases). The V end was cut by 5 bases, the J end by 4 bases, with 14 bases between. This CDR3 region has 14 residues. Germline V gene data show CDR1 as MNHEY and CDR2 as SVGAGI.

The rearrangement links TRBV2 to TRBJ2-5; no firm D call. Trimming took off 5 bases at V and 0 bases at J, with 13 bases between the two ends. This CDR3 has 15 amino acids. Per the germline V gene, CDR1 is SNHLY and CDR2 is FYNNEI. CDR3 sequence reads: CASSSLPGYQETQYF. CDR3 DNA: TGTGCCAGCAGTTCCCTCCCGGGTTACCAAGAGACCCAGTACTTC. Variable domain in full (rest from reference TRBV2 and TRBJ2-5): EPEVTQTPSHQVTQMGQEVILRCVPISNHLYFYWYRQILGQKVEFLVSFYNNEISEKSEIFDDQFSVERPDGSNFTLKIRSTKLEDSAMYFCASSSLPGYQETQYFGPGTRLLVL.

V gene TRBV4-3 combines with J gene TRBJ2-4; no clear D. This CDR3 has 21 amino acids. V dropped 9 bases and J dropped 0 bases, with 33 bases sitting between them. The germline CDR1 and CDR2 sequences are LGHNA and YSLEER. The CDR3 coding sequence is TGCGCCAGGAACCATGAAGGCTCGGCAGGCCCACCTTCCCTAGCCAAAAACATTCAGTACTTC. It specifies CARNHEGSAGPPSLAKNIQYF.